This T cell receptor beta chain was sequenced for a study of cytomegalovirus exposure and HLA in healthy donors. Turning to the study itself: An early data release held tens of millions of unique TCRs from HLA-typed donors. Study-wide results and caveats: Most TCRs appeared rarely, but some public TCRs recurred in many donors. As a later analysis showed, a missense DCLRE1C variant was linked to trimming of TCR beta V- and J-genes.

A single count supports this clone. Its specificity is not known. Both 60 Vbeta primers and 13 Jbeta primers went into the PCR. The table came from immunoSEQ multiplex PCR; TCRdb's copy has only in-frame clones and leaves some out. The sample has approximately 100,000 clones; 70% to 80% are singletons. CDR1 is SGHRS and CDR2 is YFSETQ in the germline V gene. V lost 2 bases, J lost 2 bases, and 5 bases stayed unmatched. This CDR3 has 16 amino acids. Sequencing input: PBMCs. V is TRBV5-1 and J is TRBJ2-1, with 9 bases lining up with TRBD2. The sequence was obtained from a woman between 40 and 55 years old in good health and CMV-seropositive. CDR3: CASSLPASGAYNEQFF. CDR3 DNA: TGCGCCAGCAGCTTACCGGCTAGCGGGGCCTACAATGAGCAGTTCTTC. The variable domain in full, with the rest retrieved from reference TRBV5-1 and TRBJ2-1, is KAGVTQTPRYLIKTRGQQVTLSCSPISGHRSVSWYQQTPGQGLQFLFEYFSETQRNKGNFPGRFSGRQFSNSRSEMNVSTLELGDSALYLCASSLPASGAYNEQFFGPGTRLTVL.